This is a list of T cell receptor beta chains from one sample in a study of PD-1 blockade in classical Hodgkin lymphoma. Sequencing was performed with immunoSEQ multiplex PCR; in TCRdb, only in-frame clones are kept and a portion is missing. This sample has roughly 86,000 clones, with approximately 83% found just once. Sequenced material: peripheral blood mononuclear cells (PBMCs), taken before the fourth cycle of nivolumab. The source is a human donor with classical Hodgkin lymphoma. Both conserved end residues are part of each CDR3. D genes are given only for firm matches. Clone size is shown for a subset of rows, as once, few, many or a class of expanded clone.

TRBJ1-1 TRBV5-4 . . CASSIGLRNTEAFF TGTGCCAGCAGCATCGGACTTAGGAACACTGAAGCTTTCTTT
TRBJ2-7 TRBV12-5 . . CASGLWGGASDEQYF TGTGCTAGTGGTTTGTGGGGGGGCGCGTCGGACGAGCAGTACTTC
TRBJ1-2 TRBV29-1 . TRBD1 CSVDLGQGDGYTF TGCAGCGTTGACCTGGGACAGGGGGACGGCTACACCTTC
TRBJ2-3 TRBV12-5 . . CASGLVAFGGRGTDTQYF TGTGCTAGTGGTTTGGTAGCCTTCGGTGGGCGGGGCACAGATACGCAGTATTTT
TRBJ2-5 TRBV2 . TRBD2 CASRRTSGYQETQYF TGTGCCAGCAGAAGAACTAGCGGGTACCAAGAGACCCAGTACTTC
TRBJ2-3 TRBV10-3 . TRBD2 CAISPLAGGGDTQYF TGTGCCATCAGTCCTCTAGCGGGAGGGGGAGATACGCAGTATTTT
TRBJ1-2 TRBV6-5 . TRBD1 CASRLGTDYGYTF TGTGCCAGCAGGCTCGGGACAGACTATGGCTACACCTTC
TRBJ2-7 TRBV23-1 few . CASSQTRPSSYEQYF TGCGCCAGCAGTCAAACCCGCCCCAGCTCCTACGAGCAGTACTTC
TRBJ2-7 TRBV6-6 once TRBD2 CASSWTSGRDEQYF TGTGCCAGCAGTTGGACTAGCGGGAGAGACGAGCAGTACTTC
TRBJ1-5 TRBV6-1 once . CASSGTGGNQPQHF TGTGCCAGCAGTGGAACGGGGGGCAATCAGCCCCAGCATTTT
TRBJ2-7 TRBV5-4 . TRBD1 CASSSQPGQGKDEQYF TGTGCCAGCAGCTCCCAACCGGGACAGGGAAAGGACGAGCAGTACTTC
TRBJ2-1 TRBV28 . . CASSFSTRANNEQFF TGTGCCAGCAGTTTTTCGACTAGGGCCAACAATGAGCAGTTCTTC
TRBJ1-2 TRBV10-3 . . CAISGGGYGYTF TGTGCCATCAGTGGGGGGGGCTATGGCTACACCTTC
TRBJ1-1 TRBV27 . . CASSPHVNTEAFF TGTGCCAGCAGCCCCCACGTGAACACTGAAGCTTTCTTT
TRBJ2-5 TRBV5-6 . . CASSTRYQETQYF TGTGCCAGCAGCACCAGGTACCAAGAGACCCAGTACTTC
TRBJ1-1 TRBV11-2 . . CASSLASGMNTEAFF TGTGCCAGCAGCTTAGCATCGGGGATGAACACTGAAGCTTTCTTT
TRBJ1-1 TRBV7-9 . . CASSLALPGNTEAFF TGTGCCAGCAGCTTAGCGCTACCAGGGAACACTGAAGCTTTCTTT
TRBJ2-3 TRBV6-5 . . CASSWRQLTDTQYF TGTGCCAGCAGTTGGCGGCAACTTACAGATACGCAGTATTTT
TRBJ2-1 TRBV5-1 . . CASSLEGLRELGNEQFF TGCGCCAGCAGCTTGGAGGGCTTACGGGAGCTCGGGAATGAGCAGTTCTTC